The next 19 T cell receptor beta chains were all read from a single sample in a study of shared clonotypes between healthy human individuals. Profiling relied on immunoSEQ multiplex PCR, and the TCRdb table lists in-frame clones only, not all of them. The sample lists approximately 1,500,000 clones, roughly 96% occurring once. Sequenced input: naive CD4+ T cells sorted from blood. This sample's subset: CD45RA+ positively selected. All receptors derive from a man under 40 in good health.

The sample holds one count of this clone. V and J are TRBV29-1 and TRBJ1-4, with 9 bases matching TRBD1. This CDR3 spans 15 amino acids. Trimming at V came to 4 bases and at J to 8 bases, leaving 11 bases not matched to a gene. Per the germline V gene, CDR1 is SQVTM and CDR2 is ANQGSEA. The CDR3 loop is CSVGRTGGAREKLFF. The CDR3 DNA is TGCAGCGTTGGGAGAACAGGGGGCGCACGGGAAAAACTGTTTTTT.

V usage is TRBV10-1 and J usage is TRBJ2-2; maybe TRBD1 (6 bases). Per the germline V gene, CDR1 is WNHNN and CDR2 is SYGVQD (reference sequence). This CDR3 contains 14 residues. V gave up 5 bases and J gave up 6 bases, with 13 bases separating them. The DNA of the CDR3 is TGCGCCAGCAGTTATTACGAGGGGGCCGGGGAGCTGTTTTTT. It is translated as CASSYYEGAGELFF.

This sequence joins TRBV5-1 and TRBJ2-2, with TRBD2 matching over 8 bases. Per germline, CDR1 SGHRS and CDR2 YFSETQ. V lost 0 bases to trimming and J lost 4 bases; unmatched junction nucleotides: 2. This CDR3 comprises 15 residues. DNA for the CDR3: TGCGCCAGCAGCTTGGTTCTAGCGGGCACCGGGGAGCTGTTTTTT. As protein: CASSLVLAGTGELFF.

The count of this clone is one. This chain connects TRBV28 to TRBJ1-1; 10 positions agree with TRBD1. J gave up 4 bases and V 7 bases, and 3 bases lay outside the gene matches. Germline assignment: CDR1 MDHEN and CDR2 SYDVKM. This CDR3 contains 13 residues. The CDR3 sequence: CASTWTGGTEAFF. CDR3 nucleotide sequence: TGTGCCAGCACCTGGACAGGGGGCACTGAAGCTTTCTTT.

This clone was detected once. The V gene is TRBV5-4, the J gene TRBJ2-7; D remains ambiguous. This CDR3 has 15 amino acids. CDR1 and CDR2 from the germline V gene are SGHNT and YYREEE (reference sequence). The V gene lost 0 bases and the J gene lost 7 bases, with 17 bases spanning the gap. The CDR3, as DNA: TGTGCCAGCAGCTTGGGTGGGAATCGTCTCGGTGAGCAGTACTTC. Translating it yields CASSLGGNRLGEQYF.

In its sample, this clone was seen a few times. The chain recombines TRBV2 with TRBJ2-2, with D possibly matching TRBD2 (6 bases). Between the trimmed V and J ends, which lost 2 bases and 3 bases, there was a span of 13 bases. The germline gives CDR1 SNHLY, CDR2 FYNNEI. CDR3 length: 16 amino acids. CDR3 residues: CASSERGGRYTGELFF. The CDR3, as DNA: TGTGCCAGCAGTGAAAGGGGTGGGAGGTACACCGGGGAGCTGTTTTTT.

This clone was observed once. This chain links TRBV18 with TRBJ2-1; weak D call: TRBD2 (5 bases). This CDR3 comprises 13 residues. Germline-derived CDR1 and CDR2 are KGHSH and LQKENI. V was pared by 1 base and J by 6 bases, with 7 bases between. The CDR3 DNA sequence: TGTGCCAGCTCACCACTTGGGAGCAATGAGCAGTTCTTC. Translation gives CASSPLGSNEQFF.

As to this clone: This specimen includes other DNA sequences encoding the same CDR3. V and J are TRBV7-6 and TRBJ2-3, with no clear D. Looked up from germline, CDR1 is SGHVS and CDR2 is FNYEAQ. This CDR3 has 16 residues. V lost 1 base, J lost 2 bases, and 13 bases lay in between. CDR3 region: CASSLGAGSPTDTQYF. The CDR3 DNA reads TGTGCCAGCAGCTTAGGGGCAGGCAGTCCCACAGATACGCAGTATTTT.

The CDR3 spells CATLPRRGLGTEAFF. CDR3 coding DNA: TGTGCCACCCTACCGCGTAGGGGGTTGGGCACTGAAGCTTTCTTT. The rearrangement uses TRBV27 and TRBJ1-1, with D maybe TRBD1 (6 bases). Trimming left V 10 bases short and J 4 bases short, with 22 bases between. CDR3 length equals 15 residues. Looked up from germline, CDR1 is MNHEY and CDR2 is SMNVEV (reference sequence).

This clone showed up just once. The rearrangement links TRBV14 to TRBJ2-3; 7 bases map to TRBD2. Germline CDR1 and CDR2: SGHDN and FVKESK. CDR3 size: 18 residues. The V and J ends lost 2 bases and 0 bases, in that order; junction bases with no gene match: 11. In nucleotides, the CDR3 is TGTGCCAGCAGCCAATATACGGGAGGCCGTCGTAGCACAGATACGCAGTATTTT. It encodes CASSQYTGGRRSTDTQYF.

The CDR3 spells CASSLGGLGYEQYF. CDR3 in DNA: TGTGCCAGCAGCTTAGGGGGACTAGGTTACGAGCAGTACTTC. The chain recombines TRBV7-9 with TRBJ2-7, with 8 bases matching TRBD2. The CDR3 spans 14 residues. Germline V gene lookup returns CDR1 SEHNR and CDR2 FQNEAQ (reference sequence). Unmatched junction bases numbered 3, after V lost 1 base and J lost 4 bases.

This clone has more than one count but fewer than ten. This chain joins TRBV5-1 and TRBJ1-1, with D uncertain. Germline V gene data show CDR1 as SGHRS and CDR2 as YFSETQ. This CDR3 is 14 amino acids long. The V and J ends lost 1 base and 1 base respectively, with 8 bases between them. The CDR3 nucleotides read TGCGCCAGCAGCTTGTTTTCGGGGAACACTGAAGCTTTCTTT. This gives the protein CASSLFSGNTEAFF.

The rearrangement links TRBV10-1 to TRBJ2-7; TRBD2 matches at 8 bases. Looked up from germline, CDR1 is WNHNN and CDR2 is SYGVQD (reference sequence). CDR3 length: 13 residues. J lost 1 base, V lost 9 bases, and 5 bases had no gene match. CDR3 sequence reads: CASSGAPSYEQYF. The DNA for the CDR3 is TGCGCCAGTAGCGGGGCCCCTTCCTACGAGCAGTACTTC.

This CDR3 reads CASSRLADTQYF. The DNA of the CDR3 is TGTGCCAGCAGCCGGTTAGCAGATACGCAGTATTTT. This chain connects TRBV27 to TRBJ2-3, with D hard to call. This CDR3 is built from 12 residues. V gave up 6 bases and J gave up 4 bases, with 8 bases separating them. Germline V gives CDR1 MNHEY, CDR2 SMNVEV (reference sequence).

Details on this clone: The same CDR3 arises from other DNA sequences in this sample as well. In DNA form, the CDR3 reads TGTGCCAGCAGTTACTCGGTAGCGGGGGCCTACGAGCAGTACTTC. The encoded protein is CASSYSVAGAYEQYF. The V call is TRBV6-6, the J call TRBJ2-7; 9 nucleotides match TRBD2. The germline V gene has CDR1 MNHNY and CDR2 SVGAGI (reference sequence). There are 15 residues in the CDR3. V trimming: 0 bases; J trimming: 2 bases; junction bases outside the gene matches: 2.

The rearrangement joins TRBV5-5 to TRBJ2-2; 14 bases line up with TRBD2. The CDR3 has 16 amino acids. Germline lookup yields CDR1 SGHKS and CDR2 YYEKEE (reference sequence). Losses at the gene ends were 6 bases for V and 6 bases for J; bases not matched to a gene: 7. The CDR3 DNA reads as TGTGCCAGCACCCCCCGGACTAGCGGGGGGCCCGGGGAGCTGTTTTTT. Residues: CASTPRTSGGPGELFF.

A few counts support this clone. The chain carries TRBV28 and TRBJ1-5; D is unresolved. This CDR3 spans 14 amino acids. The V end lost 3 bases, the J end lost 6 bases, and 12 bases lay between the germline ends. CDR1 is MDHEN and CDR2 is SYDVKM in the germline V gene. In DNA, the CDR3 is TGTGCCAGCAGTTTGGAGGGCCCACGTCAGCCCCAGCATTTT. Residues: CASSLEGPRQPQHF. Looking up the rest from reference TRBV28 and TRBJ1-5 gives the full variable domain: DVKVTQSSRYLVKRTGEKVFLECVQDMDHENMFWYRQDPGLGLRLIYFSYDVKMKEKGDIPEGYSVSREKKERFSLILESASTNQTSMYLCASSLEGPRQPQHFGDGTRLSIL.

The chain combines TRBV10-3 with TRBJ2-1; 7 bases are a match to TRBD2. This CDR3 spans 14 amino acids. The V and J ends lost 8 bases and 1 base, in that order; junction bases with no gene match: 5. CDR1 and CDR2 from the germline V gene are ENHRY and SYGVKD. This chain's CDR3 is CAIGSGNSYNEQFF. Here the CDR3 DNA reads TGTGCCATCGGAAGCGGGAATTCCTACAATGAGCAGTTCTTC.

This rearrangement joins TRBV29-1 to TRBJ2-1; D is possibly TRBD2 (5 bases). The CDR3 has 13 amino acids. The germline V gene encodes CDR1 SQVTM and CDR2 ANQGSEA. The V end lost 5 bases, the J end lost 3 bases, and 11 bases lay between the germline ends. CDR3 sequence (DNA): TGCAGCGTTCGGGAAGATTTCTACAATGAGCAGTTCTTC. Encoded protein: CSVREDFYNEQFF.